A selection of T cell receptor beta chains follows, all from one sample in a study of T cell responses to AZD1222 COVID-19 vaccine. Profiling relied on immunoSEQ multiplex PCR, and the TCRdb table lists in-frame clones only, not all of them. Among around 120,000 clones, just under 95% were seen once, and the ten largest hold over 2.5%. Specimen: peripheral blood, collected on day 0 of AZD1222 vaccination. These receptors originate from an adult in good health. Both conserved end residues are part of each CDR3. A D gene is named only where the DNA matches it firmly. Part of the rows lack a size; the others show once, few, many or a class for expanded clones.

D gene: NA; clone size: NA; V gene: TRBV5-4; J gene: TRBJ1-4; CDR3 protein: CASSPQRGEKLFF; CDR3 DNA: TGTGCCAGCAGCCCGCAACGGGGTGAAAAACTGTTTTTT
D gene: NA; clone size: NA; V gene: TRBV7-3; J gene: TRBJ2-3; CDR3 protein: CASSAPTSSSTQYF; CDR3 DNA: TGTGCCAGCAGCGCCCCAACTAGCTCGAGTACGCAGTATTTT
D gene: NA; clone size: NA; V gene: TRBV19; J gene: TRBJ1-1; CDR3 protein: CASSMLNTEAFF; CDR3 DNA: TGTGCCAGTAGTATGCTGAACACTGAAGCTTTCTTT
D gene: NA; clone size: NA; V gene: TRBV19; J gene: TRBJ2-2; CDR3 protein: CASSSGTGELFF; CDR3 DNA: TGTGCCAGTAGTAGCGGCACCGGGGAGCTGTTTTTT
D gene: NA; clone size: NA; V gene: TRBV19; J gene: TRBJ1-2; CDR3 protein: CASGRGGTHYGYTF; CDR3 DNA: TGTGCCAGTGGCCGCGGGGGGACTCACTATGGCTACACCTTC
D gene: NA; clone size: NA; V gene: TRBV7-8; J gene: TRBJ1-4; CDR3 protein: CASSPPLSGQKLFF; CDR3 DNA: TGTGCCAGCAGCCCCCCACTATCAGGTCAAAAACTGTTTTTT
D gene: NA; clone size: NA; V gene: TRBV19; J gene: TRBJ2-7; CDR3 protein: CASSIGAGGGRAVYEQYF; CDR3 DNA: TGTGCCAGTAGTATTGGGGCCGGTGGGGGGAGAGCGGTCTACGAGCAGTACTTC
D gene: NA; clone size: NA; V gene: TRBV15; J gene: TRBJ2-3; CDR3 protein: CATSLAEVTDTQYF; CDR3 DNA: TGTGCCACCAGCCTAGCCGAAGTCACAGATACGCAGTATTTT
D gene: NA; clone size: few; V gene: TRBV5-6; J gene: TRBJ2-1; CDR3 protein: CASSLTLVAPDNEQFF; CDR3 DNA: TGTGCCAGCAGCTTGACTCTGGTAGCCCCCGACAATGAGCAGTTCTTC
D gene: NA; clone size: once; V gene: TRBV15; J gene: TRBJ1-5; CDR3 protein: CATSSWTRDLARQPLSNQPQHF; CDR3 DNA: TGTGCCACCAGCAGCTGGACCCGCGATTTAGCAAGGCAGCCTTTAAGCAATCAGCCCCAGCATTTT
D gene: NA; clone size: NA; V gene: TRBV2; J gene: TRBJ2-7; CDR3 protein: CASGRSERPHF; CDR3 DNA: TGTGCCAGCGGGCGTTCTGAGCGGCCCCACTTC
D gene: NA; clone size: NA; V gene: TRBV19; J gene: TRBJ2-7; CDR3 protein: CASSRAGMTYEQYF; CDR3 DNA: TGTGCCAGTAGTCGAGCAGGAATGACCTACGAGCAGTACTTC
D gene: TRBD1; clone size: NA; V gene: TRBV2; J gene: TRBJ2-2; CDR3 protein: CASSEARQGAGELFF; CDR3 DNA: TGTGCCAGCAGTGAAGCGCGACAGGGGGCCGGGGAGCTGTTTTTT
D gene: NA; clone size: NA; V gene: TRBV28; J gene: TRBJ1-4; CDR3 protein: CASSYLISATNEKLFF; CDR3 DNA: TGTGCCAGCAGTTACCTGATAAGTGCAACTAATGAAAAACTGTTTTTT
D gene: TRBD2; clone size: NA; V gene: TRBV5-1; J gene: TRBJ2-5; CDR3 protein: CASTFVSGSIETQYF; CDR3 DNA: TGCGCCAGCACGTTCGTGAGCGGGAGCATTGAGACCCAGTACTTC
D gene: TRBD2; clone size: NA; V gene: TRBV28; J gene: TRBJ2-4; CDR3 protein: CATIKGTSGMGIQYF; CDR3 DNA: TGTGCCACCATCAAAGGGACTAGCGGGATGGGCATTCAGTACTTC
D gene: TRBD2; clone size: few; V gene: TRBV27; J gene: TRBJ2-7; CDR3 protein: CASSTLLAAYSYEQYF; CDR3 DNA: TGTGCCAGCAGTACCTTACTAGCGGCATACTCCTACGAGCAGTACTTC